The TCR beta chain under discussion was sequenced for a study of cytomegalovirus exposure and HLA in healthy donors. Study results and caveats: Among the CMV-associated chains, a few were confirmed in vitro as specific for CMV antigens. The analysis excluded some indistinguishable V segments, including TRBV6-2 and TRBV6-3.

For this clone: Its specificity is unknown.

CDR1 is MNHNS and CDR2 is SASEGT in the germline V gene. V shed 6 bases and J shed 0 bases, with 11 bases lying between them. There are 15 residues in the CDR3. PCR involved 60 Vbeta and 13 Jbeta primers. Assay used: immunoSEQ multiplex PCR; TCRdb lists only in-frame clones, some missing. The sample lists 150,000 to 200,000 clones, 84% occurring once. The rearrangement joins TRBV6-1 to TRBJ1-4, with D maybe TRBD1 (5 bases). The sequencing sample was made of PBMCs. The receptor's source is a boy younger than 18 in good health and CMV-seronegative. The CDR3: CASRPGGATNEKLFF. CDR3 DNA: TGTGCCAGCAGGCCGGGGGGTGCAACTAATGAAAAACTGTTTTTT.